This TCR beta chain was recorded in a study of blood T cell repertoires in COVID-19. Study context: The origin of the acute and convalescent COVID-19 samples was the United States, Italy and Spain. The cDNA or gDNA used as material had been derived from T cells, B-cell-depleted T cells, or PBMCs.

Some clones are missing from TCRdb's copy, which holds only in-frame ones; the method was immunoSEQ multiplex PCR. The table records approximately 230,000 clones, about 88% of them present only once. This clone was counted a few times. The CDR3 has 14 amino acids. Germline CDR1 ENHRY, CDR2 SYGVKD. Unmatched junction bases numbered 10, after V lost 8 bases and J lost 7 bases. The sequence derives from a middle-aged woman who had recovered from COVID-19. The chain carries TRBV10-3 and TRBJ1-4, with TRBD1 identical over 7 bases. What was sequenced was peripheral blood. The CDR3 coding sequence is TGTGCCATCGGGGAAAGACAGGGTGGTGAAAAACTGTTTTTT. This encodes CAIGERQGGEKLFF.